This T cell receptor beta chain was identified during a study of blood T cell repertoires in COVID-19. Assay used: immunoSEQ multiplex PCR; TCRdb lists only in-frame clones, some missing. The sample includes 200,000 to 250,000 clones, just under 90% of them seen just once. Trimming at V came to 4 bases and at J to 5 bases, leaving 4 bases not matched to a gene. The CDR3 extends over 14 amino acids. Germline values: CDR1 GTSNPN, CDR2 SVGIG (reference sequence). The chain links TRBV30 to TRBJ2-3; TRBD2 aligns across 12 bases. Sequencing was done on a sample of peripheral blood. This TCR came from a man under 40 with COVID-19, enrolled during active disease. CDR3 DNA sequence: TGTGCCTGGACTAGCGGGAGGGCCGGAGATACGCAGTATTTT. Translation gives CAWTSGRAGDTQYF.